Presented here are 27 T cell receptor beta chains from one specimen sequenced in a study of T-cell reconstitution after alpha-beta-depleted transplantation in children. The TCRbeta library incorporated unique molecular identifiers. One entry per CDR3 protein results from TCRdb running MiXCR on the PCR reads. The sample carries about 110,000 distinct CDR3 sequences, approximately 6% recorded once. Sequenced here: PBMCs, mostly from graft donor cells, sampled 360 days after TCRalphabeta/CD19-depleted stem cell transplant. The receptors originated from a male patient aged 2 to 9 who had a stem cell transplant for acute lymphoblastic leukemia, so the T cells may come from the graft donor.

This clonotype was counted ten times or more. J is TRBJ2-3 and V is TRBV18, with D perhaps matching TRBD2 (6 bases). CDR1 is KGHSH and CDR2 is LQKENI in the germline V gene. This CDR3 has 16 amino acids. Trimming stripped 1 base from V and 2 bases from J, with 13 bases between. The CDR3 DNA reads TGTGCCAGCTCACCACTCTCCCGGGAGCACACAGATACGCAGTATTTT. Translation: CASSPLSREHTDTQYF.

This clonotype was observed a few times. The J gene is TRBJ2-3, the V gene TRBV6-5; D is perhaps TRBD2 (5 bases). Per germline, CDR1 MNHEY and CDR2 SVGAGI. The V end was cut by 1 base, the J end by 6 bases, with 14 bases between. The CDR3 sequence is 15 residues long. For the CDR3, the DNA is TGTGCCAGCAGTTACTTTCTAGCACCCGGTGATACGCAGTATTTT. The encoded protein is CASSYFLAPGDTQYF.

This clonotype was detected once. Here the CDR3 reads CASSSGSGRAADTQYF. CDR3 sequence (DNA): TGTGCCAGTAGTAGCGGTAGCGGGAGGGCCGCAGATACGCAGTATTTT. V is TRBV19 and J is TRBJ2-3, with 11 positions matching TRBD2. This CDR3 is built from 16 residues. V was pared by 4 bases and J by 4 bases, with 7 bases of the junction left unmatched. The germline CDR1 and CDR2 sequences are LNHDA and SQIVND (reference sequence). Supplemented by reference TRBV19 and TRBJ2-3, the full variable domain reads DGGITQSPKYLFRKEGQNVTLSCEQNLNHDAMYWYRQDPGQGLRLIYYSQIVNDFQKGDIAEGYSVSREKKESFPLTVTSAQKNPTAFYLCASSSGSGRAADTQYFGPGTRLTVL.

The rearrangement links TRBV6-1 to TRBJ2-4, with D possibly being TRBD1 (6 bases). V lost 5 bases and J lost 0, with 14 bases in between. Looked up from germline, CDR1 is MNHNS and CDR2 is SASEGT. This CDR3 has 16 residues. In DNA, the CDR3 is TGTGCCAGCAGTCCTTGGGACAACCTAGCCAAAAACATTCAGTACTTC. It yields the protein CASSPWDNLAKNIQYF.

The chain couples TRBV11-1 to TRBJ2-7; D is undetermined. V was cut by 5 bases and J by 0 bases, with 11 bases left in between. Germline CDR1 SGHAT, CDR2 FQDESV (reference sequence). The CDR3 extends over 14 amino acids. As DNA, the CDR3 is TGTGCCAGCAGCCGAGTATGGAGCTCCTACGAGCAGTACTTC. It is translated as CASSRVWSSYEQYF.

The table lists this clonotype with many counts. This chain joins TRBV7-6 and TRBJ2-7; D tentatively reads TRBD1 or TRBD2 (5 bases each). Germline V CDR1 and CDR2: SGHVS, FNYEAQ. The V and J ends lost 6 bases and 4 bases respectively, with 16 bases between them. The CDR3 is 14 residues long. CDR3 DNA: TGTGCCAGCAGTCCTCGGGGCTACGGGTACGAGCAGTACTTC. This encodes CASSPRGYGYEQYF.

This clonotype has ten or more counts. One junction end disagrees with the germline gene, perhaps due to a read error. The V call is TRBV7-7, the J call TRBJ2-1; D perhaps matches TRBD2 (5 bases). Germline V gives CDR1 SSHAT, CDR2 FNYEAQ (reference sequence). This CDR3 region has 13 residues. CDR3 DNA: TGTGCTAGCAGCTTAATAGGGCGGAGGGAGCAGTTCTTC. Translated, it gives CASSLIGRREQFF. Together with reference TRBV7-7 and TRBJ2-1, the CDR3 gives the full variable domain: GAGVSQSPRYKVTKRGQDVTLRCDPISSHATLYWYQQALGQGPEFLTYFNYEAQPDKSGLPSDRFSAERPEGSISTLTIQRTEQRDSAMYRCASSLIGRREQFFGPGTRLTVL.

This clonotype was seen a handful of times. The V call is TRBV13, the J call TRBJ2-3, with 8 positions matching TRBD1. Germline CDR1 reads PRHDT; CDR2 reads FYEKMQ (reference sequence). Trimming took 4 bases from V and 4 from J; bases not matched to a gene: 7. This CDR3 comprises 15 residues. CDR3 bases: TGTGCCAGCAGCTCCCAGGGGGCGCTTTCAGATACGCAGTATTTT. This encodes CASSSQGALSDTQYF.

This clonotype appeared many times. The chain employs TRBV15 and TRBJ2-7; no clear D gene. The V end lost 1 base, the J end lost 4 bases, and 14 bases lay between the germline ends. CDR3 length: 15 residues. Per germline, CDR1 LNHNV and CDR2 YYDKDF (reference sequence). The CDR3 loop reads CATSRVGGSLYEQYF. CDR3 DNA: TGTGCCACCAGCAGAGTAGGTGGCAGTTTGTACGAGCAGTACTTC. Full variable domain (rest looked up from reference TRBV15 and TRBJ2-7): DAMVIQNPRYQVTQFGKPVTLSCSQTLNHNVMYWYQQKSSQAPKLLFHYYDKDFNNEADTPDNFQSRRPNTSFCFLDIRSPGLGDTAMYLCATSRVGGSLYEQYFGPGTRLTVT.

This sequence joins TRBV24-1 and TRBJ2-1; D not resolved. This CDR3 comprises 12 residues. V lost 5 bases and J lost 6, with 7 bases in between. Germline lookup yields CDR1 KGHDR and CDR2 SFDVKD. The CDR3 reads CATSGQFNEQFF. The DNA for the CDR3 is TGTGCCACCAGTGGTCAGTTCAATGAGCAGTTCTTC.

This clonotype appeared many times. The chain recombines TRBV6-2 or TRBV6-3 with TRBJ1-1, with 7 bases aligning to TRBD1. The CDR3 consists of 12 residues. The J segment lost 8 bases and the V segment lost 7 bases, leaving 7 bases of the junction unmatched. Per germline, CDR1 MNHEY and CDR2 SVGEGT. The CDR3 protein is CASMRGRTEAFF. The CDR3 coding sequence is TGTGCCAGCATGAGGGGGCGGACCGAAGCTTTCTTT.

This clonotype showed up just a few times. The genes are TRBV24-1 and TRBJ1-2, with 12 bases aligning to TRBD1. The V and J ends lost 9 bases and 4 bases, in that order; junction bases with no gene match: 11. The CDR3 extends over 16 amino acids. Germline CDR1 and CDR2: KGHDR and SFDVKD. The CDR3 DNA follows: TGTGCCACCTTTGGGGACAGGGGGCGCGAGGGCTATGGCTACACCTTC. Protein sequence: CATFGDRGREGYGYTF.

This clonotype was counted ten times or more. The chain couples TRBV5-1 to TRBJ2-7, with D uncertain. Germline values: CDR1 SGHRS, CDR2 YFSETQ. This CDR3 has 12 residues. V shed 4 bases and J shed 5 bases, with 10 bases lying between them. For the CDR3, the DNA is TGCGCCAGCAGCCAACATATCGACGAGCAGTACTTC. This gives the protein CASSQHIDEQYF.

DNA for the CDR3: TGTGCCAGCAGGAGGGACTACGAGCAGTACTTC. Its translation is CASRRDYEQYF. The chain uses TRBV27 and TRBJ2-7, with D tentatively TRBD2 (5 bases). Germline V gene lookup returns CDR1 MNHEY and CDR2 SMNVEV (reference sequence). The length of the CDR3 is 11 residues. V lost 6 bases to trimming and J lost 3 bases, with 6 bases between them.

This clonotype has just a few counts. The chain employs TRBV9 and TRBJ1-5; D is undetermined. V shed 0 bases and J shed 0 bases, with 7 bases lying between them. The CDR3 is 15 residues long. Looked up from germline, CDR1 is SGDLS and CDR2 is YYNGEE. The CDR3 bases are TGTGCCAGCAGCGTAGCGGGGAATAGCAATCAGCCCCAGCATTTT. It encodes CASSVAGNSNQPQHF.

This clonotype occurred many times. The CDR3 loop is CASSQDSGGWVYNEQFF. DNA for the CDR3: TGCGCCAGCAGCCAAGATAGTGGGGGTTGGGTATATAATGAGCAGTTCTTC. The chain recombines TRBV4-3 with TRBJ2-1; D may be TRBD1 or TRBD2 (5 bases each). V was shortened by 0 bases and J by 7 bases, with 19 bases between the two germline ends. Germline loops: CDR1 LGHNA, CDR2 YSLEER. The CDR3 runs 17 residues.

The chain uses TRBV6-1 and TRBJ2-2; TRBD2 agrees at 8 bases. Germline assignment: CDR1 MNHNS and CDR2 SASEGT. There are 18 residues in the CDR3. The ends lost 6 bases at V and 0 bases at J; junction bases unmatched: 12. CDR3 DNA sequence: TGTGCCAGCAGCCCTGGGAGTAGCGGGATTGCGAACACCGGGGAGCTGTTTTTT. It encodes CASSPGSSGIANTGELFF.

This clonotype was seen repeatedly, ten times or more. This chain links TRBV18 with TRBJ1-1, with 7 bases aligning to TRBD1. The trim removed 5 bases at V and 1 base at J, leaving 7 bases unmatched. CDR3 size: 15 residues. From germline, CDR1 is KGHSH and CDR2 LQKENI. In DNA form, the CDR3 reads TGTGCCAGCTCATTTCGACAGGGAACGAACACTGAAGCTTTCTTT. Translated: CASSFRQGTNTEAFF.

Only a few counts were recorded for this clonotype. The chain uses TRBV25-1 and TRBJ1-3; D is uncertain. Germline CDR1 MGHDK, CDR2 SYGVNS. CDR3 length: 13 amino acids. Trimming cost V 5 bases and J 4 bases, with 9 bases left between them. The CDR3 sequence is CASSPGPGNTIYF. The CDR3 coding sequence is TGTGCCAGCAGTCCGGGTCCAGGAAACACCATATATTTT.

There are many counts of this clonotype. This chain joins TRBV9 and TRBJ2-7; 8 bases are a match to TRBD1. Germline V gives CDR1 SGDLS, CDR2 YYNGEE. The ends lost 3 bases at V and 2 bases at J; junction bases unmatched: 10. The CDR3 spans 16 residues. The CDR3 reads CASSEGAGGAAYEQYF. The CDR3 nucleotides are TGTGCCAGCAGCGAGGGAGCAGGGGGCGCCGCCTACGAGCAGTACTTC.

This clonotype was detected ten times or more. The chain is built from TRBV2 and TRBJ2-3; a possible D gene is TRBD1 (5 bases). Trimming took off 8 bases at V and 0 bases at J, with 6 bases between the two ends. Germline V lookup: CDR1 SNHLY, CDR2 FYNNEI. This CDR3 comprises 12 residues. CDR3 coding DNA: TGTGCCAGCCGGACAAGCACAGATACGCAGTATTTT. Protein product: CASRTSTDTQYF.

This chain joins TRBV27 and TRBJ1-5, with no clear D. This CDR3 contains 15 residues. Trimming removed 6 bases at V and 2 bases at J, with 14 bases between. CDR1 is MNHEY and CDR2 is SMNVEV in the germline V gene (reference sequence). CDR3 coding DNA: TGTGCCAGCAGCCCAGCACCGGGAGGCAATCAGCCCCAGCATTTT. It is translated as CASSPAPGGNQPQHF.

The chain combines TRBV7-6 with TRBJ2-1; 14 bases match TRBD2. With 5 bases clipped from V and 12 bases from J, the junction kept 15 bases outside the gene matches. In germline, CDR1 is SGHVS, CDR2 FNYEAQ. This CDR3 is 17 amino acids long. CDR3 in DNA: TGTGCCAGCAGCCAAATGACATGGACTAGCGGGAGGCGACCGCAGTTCTTC. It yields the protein CASSQMTWTSGRRPQFF.

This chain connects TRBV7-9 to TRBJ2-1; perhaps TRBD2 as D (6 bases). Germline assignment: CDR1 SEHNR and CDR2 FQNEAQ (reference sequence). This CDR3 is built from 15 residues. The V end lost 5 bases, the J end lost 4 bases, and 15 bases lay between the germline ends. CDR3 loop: CASSPPGVRYNEQFF. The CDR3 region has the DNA TGTGCCAGCAGCCCGCCGGGAGTTCGGTACAATGAGCAGTTCTTC.

CDR3 sequence reads: CASRRQGEAKNIQYF. In nucleotides, the CDR3 is TGTGCCAGCAGAAGACAGGGGGAGGCCAAAAACATTCAGTACTTC. V gene TRBV12-3 or TRBV12-4 combines with J gene TRBJ2-4; 9 bases fit TRBD1. The J segment lost 1 base and the V segment lost 6 bases, leaving 4 bases of the junction unmatched. There are 15 residues in the CDR3.

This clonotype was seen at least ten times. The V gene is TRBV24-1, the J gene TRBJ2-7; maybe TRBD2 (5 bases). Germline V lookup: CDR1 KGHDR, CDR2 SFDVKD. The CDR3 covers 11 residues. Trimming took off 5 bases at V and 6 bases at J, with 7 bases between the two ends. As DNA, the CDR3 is TGTGCCACCAGTGCTCGGGGCGAGCAGTACTTC. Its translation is CATSARGEQYF.

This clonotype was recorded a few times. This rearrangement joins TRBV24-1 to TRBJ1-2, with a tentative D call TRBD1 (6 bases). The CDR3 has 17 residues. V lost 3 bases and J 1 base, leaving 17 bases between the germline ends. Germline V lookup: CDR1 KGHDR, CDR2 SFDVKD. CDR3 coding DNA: TGTGCCACCAGTGATAGCACCGGGACACCAGATAACTATGGCTACACCTTC. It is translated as CATSDSTGTPDNYGYTF.